These T cell receptor beta chains were read from a single sample in a study of T cell responses to AZD1222 COVID-19 vaccine. Profiled with immunoSEQ multiplex PCR; TCRdb holds only in-frame clones, not every one. The data contain 35,000 to 55,000 clones, 83% of them seen just once; the ten biggest clones take up roughly half. Material: peripheral blood, obtained on day 0 of AZD1222 vaccination. The receptor set was obtained from an adult in good health. The CDR3 runs from the conserved cysteine through the conserved F or W. Fields, in order: J gene, V gene, CDR3 length, clone size, D gene, CDR3 protein, CDR3 DNA. The D gene is left open where the match is weak. Clone size is not always given. Where it is, it says once, few, many or a class for expanded clones.

J: TRBJ1-1
V: TRBV28
length: 15
size: -
D: -
CDR3: CASSLAGIGGTEAFF
DNA: TGTGCCAGCAGTTTGGCAGGGATAGGGGGGACTGAAGCTTTCTTT

J: TRBJ2-1
V: TRBV5-6
length: 17
size: -
D: TRBD1
CDR3: CASSLILTGGRPNEQFF
DNA: TGTGCCAGCAGCTTGATACTGACAGGGGGTAGACCCAATGAGCAGTTCTTC

J: TRBJ2-3
V: TRBV18
length: 15
size: -
D: -
CDR3: CASSPTTDSTDTQYF
DNA: TGTGCCAGCTCACCCACGACGGATAGCACAGATACGCAGTATTTT

J: TRBJ2-1
V: TRBV3-1/TRBV3-2
length: 15
size: -
D: TRBD2
CDR3: CASSLGLAGGNEQFF
DNA: TGTGCCAGCAGCTTGGGACTAGCGGGAGGTAATGAGCAGTTCTTC

J: TRBJ2-2
V: TRBV7-3
length: 15
size: -
D: -
CDR3: CASSLLGGNTGELFF
DNA: TGTGCCAGCAGCTTACTCGGGGGAAACACCGGGGAGCTGTTTTTT

J: TRBJ1-1
V: TRBV19
length: 14
size: -
D: -
CDR3: CASSKGQPNTEAFF
DNA: TGTGCCAGTAGTAAGGGACAACCGAACACTGAAGCTTTCTTT

J: TRBJ2-7
V: TRBV6-6
length: 15
size: once
D: TRBD1
CDR3: CASTFPGQGDGKQYF
DNA: TGTGCCAGCACTTTTCCGGGACAGGGGGACGGGAAGCAGTACTTC

J: TRBJ1-3
V: TRBV19
length: 14
size: -
D: -
CDR3: CASTSAGPGNTIYF
DNA: TGTGCCAGTACGTCGGCAGGGCCAGGAAACACCATATATTTT

J: TRBJ2-7
V: TRBV5-4
length: 14
size: -
D: TRBD1
CDR3: CASSLGTGMNEQYF
DNA: TGTGCCAGCAGCCTCGGGACAGGGATGAACGAGCAGTACTTC

J: TRBJ2-2
V: TRBV5-1
length: 15
size: few
D: -
CDR3: CASSPRLMNTGELFF
DNA: TGCGCCAGCAGCCCTCGCCTTATGAACACCGGGGAGCTGTTTTTT

J: TRBJ2-2
V: TRBV30
length: 16
size: -
D: TRBD2
CDR3: CASPPSGGANTGELFF
DNA: TGTGCCTCCCCGCCTAGCGGGGGCGCGAACACCGGGGAGCTGTTTTTT

J: TRBJ2-6
V: TRBV6-2/TRBV6-3
length: 19
size: once
D: TRBD1
CDR3: CASSIRWDRGNSGANVLTF
DNA: TGTGCCAGCAGTATTAGATGGGACAGGGGAAACTCTGGGGCCAACGTCCTGACTTTC

J: TRBJ2-7
V: TRBV19
length: 18
size: -
D: TRBD2
CDR3: CASSITWASGRRPYEQYF
DNA: TGTGCCAGTAGTATCACTTGGGCTAGCGGGAGGCGGCCCTACGAGCAGTACTTC

J: TRBJ1-1
V: TRBV28
length: 18
size: -
D: -
CDR3: CASSPPPIVQGIYTEAFF
DNA: TGTGCCAGCAGTCCCCCCCCCATCGTCCAGGGAATTTACACTGAAGCTTTCTTT

J: TRBJ1-4
V: TRBV30
length: 12
size: -
D: -
CDR3: CAWSVRGEKLFF
DNA: TGTGCCTGGAGTGTACGGGGGGAAAAACTGTTTTTT

J: TRBJ1-4
V: TRBV18
length: 14
size: once
D: -
CDR3: CASSPPPGREKLFF
DNA: TGTGCCAGCTCACCACCCCCTGGGCGTGAAAAACTGTTTTTT

J: TRBJ2-2
V: TRBV13
length: 14
size: -
D: -
CDR3: CASSLGPNTGELFF
DNA: TGTGCCAGCAGCTTGGGTCCGAACACCGGGGAGCTGTTTTTT

J: TRBJ2-3
V: TRBV5-1
length: 15
size: -
D: TRBD2
CDR3: CASSLRGRRADTQYF
DNA: TGCGCCAGCAGCTTGCGCGGGAGGCGGGCAGATACGCAGTATTTT

J: TRBJ2-7
V: TRBV6-1
length: 16
size: -
D: TRBD2
CDR3: CASSEARASGSHEQYF
DNA: TGTGCCAGCAGTGAAGCGCGGGCTAGCGGGAGCCACGAGCAGTACTTC

J: TRBJ1-2
V: TRBV6-5
length: 15
size: -
D: TRBD1
CDR3: CASRRQDREFYGYTF
DNA: TGTGCCAGCAGACGACAGGACAGGGAGTTTTATGGCTACACCTTC

J: TRBJ1-6
V: TRBV6-5
length: 13
size: -
D: TRBD1
CDR3: CASRGQGGSPLHF
DNA: TGTGCCAGCAGAGGACAGGGAGGTTCACCCCTCCACTTT

J: TRBJ1-5
V: TRBV19
length: 12
size: -
D: -
CDR3: CASSMPFQPQHF
DNA: TGTGCCAGTAGTATGCCTTTCCAGCCCCAGCATTTT

J: TRBJ2-5
V: TRBV13
length: 17
size: -
D: TRBD2
CDR3: CASSLGTWLAEQETQYF
DNA: TGTGCCAGCAGCTTAGGTACCTGGCTAGCGGAGCAAGAGACCCAGTACTTC

J: TRBJ1-2
V: TRBV5-8
length: 13
size: -
D: -
CDR3: CASSPYGFGGYTF
DNA: TGTGCCAGCAGCCCTTACGGATTCGGGGGCTACACCTTC

J: TRBJ2-6
V: TRBV5-1
length: 17
size: -
D: -
CDR3: CASSFSRTDSGANVLTF
DNA: TGCGCCAGCAGCTTCTCAAGGACAGACTCTGGGGCCAACGTCCTGACTTTC

J: TRBJ1-4
V: TRBV15
length: 14
size: -
D: -
CDR3: CATSRQSPNEKLFF
DNA: TGTGCCACCAGCAGACAGAGCCCTAATGAAAAACTGTTTTTT